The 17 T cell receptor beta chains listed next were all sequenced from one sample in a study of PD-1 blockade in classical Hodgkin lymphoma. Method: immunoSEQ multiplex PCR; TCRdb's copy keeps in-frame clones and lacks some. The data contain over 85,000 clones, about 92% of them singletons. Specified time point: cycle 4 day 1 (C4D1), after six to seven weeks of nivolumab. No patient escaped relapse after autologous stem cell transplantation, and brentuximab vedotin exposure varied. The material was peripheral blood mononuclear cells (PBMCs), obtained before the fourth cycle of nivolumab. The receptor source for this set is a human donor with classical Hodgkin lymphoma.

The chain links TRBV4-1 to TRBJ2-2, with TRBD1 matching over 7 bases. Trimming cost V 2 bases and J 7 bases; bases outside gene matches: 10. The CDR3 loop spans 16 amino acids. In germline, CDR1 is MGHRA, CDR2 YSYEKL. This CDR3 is CASSQNGVPGGGELFF. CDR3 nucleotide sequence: TGCGCCAGCAGCCAAAATGGGGTGCCAGGGGGCGGGGAGCTGTTTTTT.

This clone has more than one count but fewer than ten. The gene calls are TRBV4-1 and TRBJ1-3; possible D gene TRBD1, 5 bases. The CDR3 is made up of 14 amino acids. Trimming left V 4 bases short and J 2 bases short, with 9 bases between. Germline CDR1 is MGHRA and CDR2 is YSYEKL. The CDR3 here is CASSPGGAGNTIYF. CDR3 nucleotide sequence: TGCGCCAGCAGCCCCGGGGGAGCTGGAAACACCATATATTTT.

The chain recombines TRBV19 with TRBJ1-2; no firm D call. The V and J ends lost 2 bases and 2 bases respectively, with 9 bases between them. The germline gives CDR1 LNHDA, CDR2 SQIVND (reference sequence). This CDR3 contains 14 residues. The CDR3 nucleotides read TGTGCCAGTAGTATAAGCCCATCCAACTATGGCTACACCTTC. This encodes CASSISPSNYGYTF. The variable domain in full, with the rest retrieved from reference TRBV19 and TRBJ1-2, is DGGITQSPKYLFRKEGQNVTLSCEQNLNHDAMYWYRQDPGQGLRLIYYSQIVNDFQKGDIAEGYSVSREKKESFPLTVTSAQKNPTAFYLCASSISPSNYGYTFGSGTRLTVV.

The CDR3 sequence: CASSRTGLYGYTF. The DNA of the CDR3 is TGTGCCAGCAGCCGAACAGGGCTCTATGGCTACACCTTC. The chain uses TRBV28 and TRBJ1-2, with a tentative D call TRBD1 (6 bases). CDR1 is MDHEN and CDR2 is SYDVKM in the germline V gene. The CDR3 sequence is 13 residues long. Between the trimmed V and J ends, which lost 6 bases and 4 bases, there was a span of 12 bases.

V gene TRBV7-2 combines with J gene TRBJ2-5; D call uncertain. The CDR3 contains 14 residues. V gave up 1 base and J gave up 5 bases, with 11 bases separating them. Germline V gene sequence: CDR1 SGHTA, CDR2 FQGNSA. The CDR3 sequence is CASSLGVALETQYF. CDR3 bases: TGTGCCAGCAGCTTAGGCGTAGCCTTGGAGACCCAGTACTTC.

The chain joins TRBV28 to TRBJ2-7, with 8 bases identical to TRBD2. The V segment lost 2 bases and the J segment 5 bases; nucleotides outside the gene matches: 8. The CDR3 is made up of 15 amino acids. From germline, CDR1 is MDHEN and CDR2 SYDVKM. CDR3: CASSLQREKVHEQYF. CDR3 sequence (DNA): TGTGCCAGCAGTTTACAGCGGGAGAAGGTCCACGAGCAGTACTTC.

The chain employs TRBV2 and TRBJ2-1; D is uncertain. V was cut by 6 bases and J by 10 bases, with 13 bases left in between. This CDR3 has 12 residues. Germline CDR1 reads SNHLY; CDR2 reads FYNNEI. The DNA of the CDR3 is TGTGCCAGCAGGATAAGGGAAGGGGAGCAGTTCTTC. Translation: CASRIREGEQFF. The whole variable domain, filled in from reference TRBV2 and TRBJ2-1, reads EPEVTQTPSHQVTQMGQEVILRCVPISNHLYFYWYRQILGQKVEFLVSFYNNEISEKSEIFDDQFSVERPDGSNFTLKIRSTKLEDSAMYFCASRIREGEQFFGPGTRLTVL.

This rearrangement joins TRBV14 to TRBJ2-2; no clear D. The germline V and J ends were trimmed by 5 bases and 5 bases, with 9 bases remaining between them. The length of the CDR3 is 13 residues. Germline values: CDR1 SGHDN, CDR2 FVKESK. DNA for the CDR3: TGTGCCAGCAGCTCAGCCACTACCGGGGAGCTGTTTTTT. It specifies CASSSATTGELFF.

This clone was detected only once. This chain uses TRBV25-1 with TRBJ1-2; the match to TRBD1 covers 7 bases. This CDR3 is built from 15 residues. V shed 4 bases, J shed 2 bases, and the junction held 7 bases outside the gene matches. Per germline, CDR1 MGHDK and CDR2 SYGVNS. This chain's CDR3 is CASSGVTGENYGYTF. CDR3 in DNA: TGTGCCAGCAGTGGGGTTACAGGGGAGAACTATGGCTACACCTTC.

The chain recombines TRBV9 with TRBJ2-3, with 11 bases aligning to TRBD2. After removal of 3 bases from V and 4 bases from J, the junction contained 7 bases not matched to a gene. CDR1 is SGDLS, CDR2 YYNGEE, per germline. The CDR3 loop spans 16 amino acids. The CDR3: CASSGVAGGRSDTQYF. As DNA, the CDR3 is TGTGCCAGCAGCGGCGTAGCGGGAGGGAGATCAGATACGCAGTATTTT.

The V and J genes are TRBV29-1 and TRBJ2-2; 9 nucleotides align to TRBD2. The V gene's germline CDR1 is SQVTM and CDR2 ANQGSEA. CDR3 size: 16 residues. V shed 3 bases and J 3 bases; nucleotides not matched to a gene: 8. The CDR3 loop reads CSVDLASGTYTGELFF. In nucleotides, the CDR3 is TGCAGCGTTGATCTGGCTAGCGGGACCTACACCGGGGAGCTGTTTTTT.

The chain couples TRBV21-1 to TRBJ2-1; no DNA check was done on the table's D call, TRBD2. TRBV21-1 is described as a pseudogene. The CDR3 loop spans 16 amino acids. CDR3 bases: TGTGCCAGCAGCAAAGAATCGAGACTAGCGGGAGGCGAGCAGTTCTTC. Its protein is CASSKESRLAGGEQFF.

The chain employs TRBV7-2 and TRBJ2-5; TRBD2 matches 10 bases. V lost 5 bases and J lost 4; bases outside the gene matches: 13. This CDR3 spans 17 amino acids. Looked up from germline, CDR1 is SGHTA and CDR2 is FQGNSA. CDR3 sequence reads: CASSLQRVAGGLETQYF. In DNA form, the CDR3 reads TGTGCCAGCAGCCTCCAGAGGGTAGCGGGAGGTCTAGAGACCCAGTACTTC.

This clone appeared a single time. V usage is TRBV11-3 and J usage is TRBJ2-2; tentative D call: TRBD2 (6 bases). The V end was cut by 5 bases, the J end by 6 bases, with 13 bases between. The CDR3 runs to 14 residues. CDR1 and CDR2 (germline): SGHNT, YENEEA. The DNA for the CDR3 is TGTGCCAGCAGCCCAACTAGCTTTGCCGGGGAGCTGTTTTTT. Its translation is CASSPTSFAGELFF.

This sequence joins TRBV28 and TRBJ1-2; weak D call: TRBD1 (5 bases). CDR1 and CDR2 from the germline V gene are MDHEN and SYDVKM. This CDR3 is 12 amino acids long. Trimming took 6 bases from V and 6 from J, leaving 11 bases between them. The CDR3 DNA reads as TGTGCCAGCAGGGGGGGAGGTGATGGCTACACCTTC. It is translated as CASRGGGDGYTF.

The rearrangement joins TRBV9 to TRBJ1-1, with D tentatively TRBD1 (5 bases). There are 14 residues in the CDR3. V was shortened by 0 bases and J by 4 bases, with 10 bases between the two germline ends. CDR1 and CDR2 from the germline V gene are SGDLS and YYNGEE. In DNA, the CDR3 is TGTGCCAGCAGCGTAGGAAGCAGGGCCACTGAAGCTTTCTTT. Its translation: CASSVGSRATEAFF.

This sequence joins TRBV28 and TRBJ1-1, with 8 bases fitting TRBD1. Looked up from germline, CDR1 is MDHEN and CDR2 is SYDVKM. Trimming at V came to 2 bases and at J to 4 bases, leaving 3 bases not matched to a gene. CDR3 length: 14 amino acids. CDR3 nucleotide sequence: TGTGCCAGCAGTTTAATGCAGGGGGCCACTGAAGCTTTCTTT. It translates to CASSLMQGATEAFF.